This T cell receptor beta chain was observed in a study of OX40 agonist ivuxolimab in advanced cancers. Looking at the study overall: Partial responses were seen in three patients, one with hepatocellular carcinoma and two with cutaneous melanoma.

Trimming cost V 2 bases and J 5 bases; bases outside gene matches: 5. There are 14 residues in the CDR3. Germline V gene sequence: CDR1 MNHNY, CDR2 SVGAGI (reference sequence). As for this clone: Its cognate antigen is unknown.

The method was immunoSEQ multiplex PCR; TCRdb's version includes in-frame clones alone and lacks a portion of them. The sample comprises some 55,000 clones, roughly nine tenths of which are singletons, and around 13% rests with the top ten. Study-level results: Among T cells, CD8+ cells averaged more expanded clones than CD4+ cells.

The receptor's source is an adult with an advanced solid tumor such as melanoma, head and neck, liver or kidney cancer. The rearrangement uses TRBV6-6 and TRBJ2-5, with 7 bases fitting TRBD2. The sample here was CD4+ or CD8+ T cells sorted from blood, taken in a trial of the OX40 agonist ivuxolimab. The CDR3 DNA follows: TGTGCCAGCAGTTACGCGCGGGAGACCGAGACCCAGTACTTC. It yields the protein CASSYARETETQYF.